This T cell receptor beta chain was identified during a study of blood T cells in healthy people across ages. Findings and caveats of the study: Diversity of TCR beta correlated strongly with naive T cell percentage.

Alongside a J-beta primer mix, a sample-barcoded 5' primer served in a second PCR lasting about 7 to 12 cycles. MiXCR, applied by TCRdb to the 5' RACE reads, yields one record per CDR3 protein. The table includes roughly 650,000 distinct CDR3 sequences, about 30% detected once. CDR1 and CDR2 from the germline V gene are SNHLY and FYNNEI. Trimming pared 3 bases from V and 1 base from J, leaving 9 bases between. The CDR3 covers 14 residues. There are many counts of this clonotype. The target antigen is unknown. The TCR sequence derives from a woman of 80 years or more in good health. The chain is built from TRBV2 and TRBJ1-2, with D unresolved. The sequenced sample consisted of blood. The CDR3 sequence: CASSEQAYNYGYTF. For the CDR3, the DNA is TGTGCCAGCAGTGAGCAGGCGTATAACTATGGCTACACCTTC.